Given below is one T cell receptor beta chain in context. These data originate in a study of patients and donors after allogeneic stem cell transplantation. TCRdb processed the RT-PCR reads anew with MiXCR; each CDR3 protein has one entry. This table has around 150,000 distinct CDR3 sequences, roughly 31% appearing once. The CDR3 runs 13 residues. V lost 1 base, J lost 6 bases, and 6 bases lay in between. Germline V gene data show CDR1 as MGHRA and CDR2 as YSYEKL. This TCR derives from a human donor who was either an allogeneic HSCT recipient or a stem cell or donor lymphocyte infusion donor (not recorded which). It is not recorded whose cells these are; they may come from a transplant donor. Sequencing used blood, either unsorted or a sorted T cell fraction (not recorded which). V gene TRBV4-1 combines with J gene TRBJ2-2, with unresolved D. CDR3 nucleotides: TGCGCCAGCAGCCAAGTATCCTCCGGGGAGCTGTTTTTT. Translating gives CASSQVSSGELFF.